The clone carrying this T cell receptor (beta chain) has only a few counts. The PCR was carried out with 60 Vbeta primers and 13 Jbeta primers. Sequenced by immunoSEQ multiplex PCR; TCRdb stores in-frame clones only, minus some. The repertoire holds about 130,000 clones, with 70% to 80% as singletons. CDR1 and CDR2 from the germline V gene are MGHDK and SYGVNS. This CDR3 contains 15 residues. V lost 4 bases to trimming and J lost 7 bases; unmatched junction nucleotides: 12. This specimen comes from a study of cytomegalovirus exposure and HLA in healthy donors. This receptor was taken from a human donor in good health. The rearrangement uses TRBV25-1 and TRBJ1-2, with 7 positions matching TRBD1. The sample comprised PBMCs. CDR3 region: CASSAPGQSSPGYTF. CDR3 DNA sequence: TGTGCCAGCAGTGCACCGGGACAGAGCTCTCCTGGCTACACCTTC.